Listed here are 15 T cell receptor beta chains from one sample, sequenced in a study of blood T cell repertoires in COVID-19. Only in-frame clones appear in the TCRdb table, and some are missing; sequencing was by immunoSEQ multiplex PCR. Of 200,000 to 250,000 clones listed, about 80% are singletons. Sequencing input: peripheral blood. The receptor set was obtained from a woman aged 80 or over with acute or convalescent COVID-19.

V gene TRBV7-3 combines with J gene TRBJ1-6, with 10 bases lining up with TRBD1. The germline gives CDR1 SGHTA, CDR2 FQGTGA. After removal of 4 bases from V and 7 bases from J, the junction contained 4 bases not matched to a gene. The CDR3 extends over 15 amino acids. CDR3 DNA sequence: TGTGCCAGCAGCTCTAGGGGACAGGGGAATTCACCCCTCCACTTT. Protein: CASSSRGQGNSPLHF.

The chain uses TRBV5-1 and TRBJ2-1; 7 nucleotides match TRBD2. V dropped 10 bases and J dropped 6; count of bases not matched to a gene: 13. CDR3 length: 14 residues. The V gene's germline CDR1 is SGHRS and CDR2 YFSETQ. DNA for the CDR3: TGCGCCTCAGCTTCGGGCGGGGGAACCAATGAGCAGTTCTTC. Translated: CASASGGGTNEQFF.

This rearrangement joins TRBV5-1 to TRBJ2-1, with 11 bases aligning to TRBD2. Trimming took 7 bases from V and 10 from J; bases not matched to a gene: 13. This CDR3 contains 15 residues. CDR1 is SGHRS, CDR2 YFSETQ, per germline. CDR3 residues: CASGALAGGPREQFF. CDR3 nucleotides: TGCGCCAGCGGAGCTTTAGCGGGGGGGCCTCGAGAGCAGTTCTTC.

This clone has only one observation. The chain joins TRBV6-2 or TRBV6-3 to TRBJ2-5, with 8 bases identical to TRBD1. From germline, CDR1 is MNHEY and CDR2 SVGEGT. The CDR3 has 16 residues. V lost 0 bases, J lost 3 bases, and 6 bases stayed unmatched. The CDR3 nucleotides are TGTGCCAGCAGTTACTCGAAGATGGGACAGGAAGAGACCCAGTACTTC. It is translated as CASSYSKMGQEETQYF.

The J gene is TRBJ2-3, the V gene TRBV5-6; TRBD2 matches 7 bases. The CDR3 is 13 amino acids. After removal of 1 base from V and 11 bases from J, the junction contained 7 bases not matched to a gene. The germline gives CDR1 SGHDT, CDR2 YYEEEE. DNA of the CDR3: TGTGCCAGCAGCTTGCGGGTTAGCGGGCGGCAGTATTTT. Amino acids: CASSLRVSGRQYF.

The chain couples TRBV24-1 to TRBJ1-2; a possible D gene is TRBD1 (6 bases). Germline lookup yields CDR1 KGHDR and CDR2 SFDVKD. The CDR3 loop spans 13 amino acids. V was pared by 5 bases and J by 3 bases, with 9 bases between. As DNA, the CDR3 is TGTGCCACCAGTGGGGCAGGGGACTATGGCTACACCTTC. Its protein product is CATSGAGDYGYTF.

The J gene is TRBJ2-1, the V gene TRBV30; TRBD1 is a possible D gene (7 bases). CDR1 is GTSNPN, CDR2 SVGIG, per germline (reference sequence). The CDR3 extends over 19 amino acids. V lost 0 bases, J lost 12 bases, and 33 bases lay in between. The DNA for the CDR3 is TGTGCCTGGAGTGTAGGGCTTTATTACGGGGGAGAGGGGGCCTTAGGGCAGTTCTTC. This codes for CAWSVGLYYGGEGALGQFF. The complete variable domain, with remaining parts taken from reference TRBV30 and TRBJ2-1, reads SQTIHQWPATLVQPVGSPLSLECTVEGTSNPNLYWYRQAAGRGLQLLFYSVGIGQISSEVPQNLSASRPQDRQFILSSKKLLLSDSGFYLCAWSVGLYYGGEGALGQFFGPGTRLTVL.

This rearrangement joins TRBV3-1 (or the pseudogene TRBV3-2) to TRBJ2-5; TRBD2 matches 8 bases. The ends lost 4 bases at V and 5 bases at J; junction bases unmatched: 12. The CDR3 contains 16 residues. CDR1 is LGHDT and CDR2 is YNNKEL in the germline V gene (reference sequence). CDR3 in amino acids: CASSPSGAGGAETQYF. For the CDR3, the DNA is TGTGCCAGCAGCCCGAGTGGCGCGGGAGGAGCCGAGACCCAGTACTTC.

CDR3 region: CASSQEVGGLADNEQFF. In DNA, the CDR3 is TGTGCCAGCAGCCAAGAAGTCGGGGGACTAGCAGACAATGAGCAGTTCTTC. V usage is TRBV4-2 and J usage is TRBJ2-1, with 9 bases fitting TRBD2. V lost 0 bases and J lost 5; bases outside the gene matches: 8. Germline loops: CDR1 LGHNA, CDR2 YNFKEQ. The CDR3 is 17 amino acids.

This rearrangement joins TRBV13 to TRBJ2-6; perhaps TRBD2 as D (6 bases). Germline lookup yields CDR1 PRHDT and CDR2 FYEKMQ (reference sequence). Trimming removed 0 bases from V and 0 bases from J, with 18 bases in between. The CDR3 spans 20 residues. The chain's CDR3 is CASSLGGSGRRGSGANVLTF. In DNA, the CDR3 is TGTGCCAGCAGCTTAGGAGGGTCAGGGAGGAGAGGCTCTGGGGCCAACGTCCTGACTTTC.

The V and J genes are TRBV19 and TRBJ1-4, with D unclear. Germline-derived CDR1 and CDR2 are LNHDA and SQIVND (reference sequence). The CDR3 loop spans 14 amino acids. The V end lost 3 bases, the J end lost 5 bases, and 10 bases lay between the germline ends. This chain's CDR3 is CASSIGSGNEKLFF. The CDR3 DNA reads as TGTGCCAGTAGTATTGGGTCGGGAAATGAAAAACTGTTTTTT.

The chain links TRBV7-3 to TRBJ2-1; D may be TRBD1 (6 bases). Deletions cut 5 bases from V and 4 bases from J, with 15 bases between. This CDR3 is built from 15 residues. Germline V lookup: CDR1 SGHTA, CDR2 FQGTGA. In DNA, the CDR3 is TGTGCCAGCAGCCCCGTGGGGGCTTCTTACAATGAGCAGTTCTTC. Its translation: CASSPVGASYNEQFF.

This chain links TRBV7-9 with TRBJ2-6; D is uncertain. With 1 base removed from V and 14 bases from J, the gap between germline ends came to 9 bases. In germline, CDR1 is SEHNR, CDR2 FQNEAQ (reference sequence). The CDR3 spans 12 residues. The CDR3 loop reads CASSLVSGLLTF. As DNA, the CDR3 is TGTGCCAGCAGCTTAGTTTCAGGCCTCCTGACTTTC.

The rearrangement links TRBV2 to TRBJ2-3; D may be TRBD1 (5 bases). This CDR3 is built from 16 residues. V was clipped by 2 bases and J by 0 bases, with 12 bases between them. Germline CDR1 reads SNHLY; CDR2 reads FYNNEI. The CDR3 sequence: CASSEQGTSSTDTQYF. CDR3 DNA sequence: TGTGCCAGCAGTGAACAGGGAACCTCTAGCACAGATACGCAGTATTTT.

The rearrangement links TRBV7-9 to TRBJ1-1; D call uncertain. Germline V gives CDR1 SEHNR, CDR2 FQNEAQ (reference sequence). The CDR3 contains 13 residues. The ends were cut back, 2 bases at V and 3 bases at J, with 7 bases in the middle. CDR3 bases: TGTGCCAGCAGCTTAAACACCGACACTGAAGCTTTCTTT. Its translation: CASSLNTDTEAFF.